Each of the 26 T cell receptor beta chains below was sequenced from the same sample in a study of blood T cell repertoires in COVID-19. Sequenced by immunoSEQ multiplex PCR; TCRdb stores in-frame clones only, minus some. The data hold around 180,000 clones, with more than 80% observed a single time. Sequencing input: peripheral blood. Receptor source: a human donor in a cohort sampled during active COVID-19.

The CDR3 bases are TGTGCCAGCAGGGAGATAGCGGGCAGCTCCTACAATGAGCAGTTCTTC. It translates to CASREIAGSSYNEQFF. The rearrangement uses TRBV11-2 and TRBJ2-1; 7 positions match TRBD2. Losses at the gene ends were 6 bases for V and 0 bases for J; bases not matched to a gene: 8. CDR1 and CDR2 (germline): SGHAT, FQNNGV. This CDR3 spans 16 amino acids.

The rearrangement links TRBV27 to TRBJ1-2, with D hard to call. The V and J ends lost 0 bases and 1 base respectively, with 6 bases between them. This CDR3 comprises 14 residues. Germline-derived CDR1 and CDR2 are MNHEY and SMNVEV (reference sequence). This CDR3 is CASSLSPVNYGYTF. The CDR3 DNA reads TGTGCCAGCAGTTTATCTCCGGTTAACTATGGCTACACCTTC.

The J gene is TRBJ1-4, the V gene TRBV15; tentatively, D is TRBD1 (6 bases). CDR1 is LNHNV and CDR2 is YYDKDF in the germline V gene (reference sequence). V gave up 6 bases and J gave up 5 bases, with 13 bases separating them. The CDR3 loop spans 14 amino acids. In DNA form, the CDR3 reads TGTGCCACCAGTTTCGGACAGACAAATGAAAAACTGTTTTTT. Translated: CATSFGQTNEKLFF.

The DNA for the CDR3 is TGCGCCAGCAGCCAAACCAAACAGGACCCGGGAGTCGGCTACACCTTC. Amino acid sequence: CASSQTKQDPGVGYTF. The chain carries TRBV4-1 and TRBJ1-2; D might be TRBD1 (5 bases). Germline CDR1 reads MGHRA; CDR2 reads YSYEKL. V was pared by 2 bases and J by 8 bases, with 21 bases between. The CDR3 totals 16 residues.

V and J are TRBV18 and TRBJ1-1; D is perhaps TRBD1 (6 bases). Germline V lookup: CDR1 KGHSH, CDR2 LQKENI. The CDR3 sequence is 18 residues long. Trimming removed 5 bases from V and 3 bases from J, with 25 bases in between. CDR3 residues: CASSVTGTRARADTEAFF. The CDR3 region has the DNA TGTGCCAGCTCAGTAACCGGGACAAGGGCGCGGGCGGACACTGAAGCTTTCTTT.

The chain combines TRBV5-1 with TRBJ2-5; 11 nucleotides align to TRBD2. After removal of 1 base from V and 2 bases from J, the junction contained 4 bases not matched to a gene. The CDR3 contains 16 residues. Germline lookup yields CDR1 SGHRS and CDR2 YFSETQ. The CDR3 sequence: CASSLLAGGQQETQYF. The DNA of the CDR3 is TGCGCCAGCAGCTTGTTAGCGGGGGGGCAGCAAGAGACCCAGTACTTC.

CDR3 loop: CASSELASGNTIYF. The CDR3 DNA is TGTGCCAGCAGTGAATTAGCCTCTGGAAACACCATATATTTT. The rearrangement links TRBV2 to TRBJ1-3; D remains ambiguous. This CDR3 comprises 14 residues. Per germline, CDR1 SNHLY and CDR2 FYNNEI. V was clipped by 2 bases and J by 0 bases, with 5 bases between them.

This clone came up a few times. At the DNA level, this CDR3 is encoded by other sequences in the same sample as well. The V call is TRBV7-7, the J call TRBJ2-7; 9 nucleotides agree with TRBD1. This CDR3 spans 13 amino acids. Germline V gene data show CDR1 as SSHAT and CDR2 as FNYEAQ (reference sequence). Germline trimming cut 3 bases from V and 4 bases from J; bases unmatched to any gene: 1. CDR3: CASSLGTGYEQYF. The CDR3 DNA reads TGTGCCAGCAGCTTGGGGACAGGGTACGAGCAGTACTTC. The variable domain in full, with the rest retrieved from reference TRBV7-7 and TRBJ2-7, is GAGVSQSPRYKVTKRGQDVTLRCDPISSHATLYWYQQALGQGPEFLTYFNYEAQPDKSGLPSDRFSAERPEGSISTLTIQRTEQRDSAMYRCASSLGTGYEQYFGPGTRLTVT.

The chain employs TRBV3-1 (or the pseudogene TRBV3-2) and TRBJ1-2; TRBD1 matches 8 bases. V shed 3 bases and J 10 bases; nucleotides not matched to a gene: 4. The CDR3 is made up of 12 amino acids. Germline lookup yields CDR1 LGHDT and CDR2 YNNKEL (reference sequence). The CDR3, as DNA: TGTGCCAGCAGCCACCAACAGGGGGACTACACCTTC. Its translation is CASSHQQGDYTF.

In its sample, this clone was seen a few times. The chain employs TRBV7-6 and TRBJ1-6, with a weak D call TRBD1 (6 bases). This CDR3 has 13 amino acids. Germline-derived CDR1 and CDR2 are SGHVS and FNYEAQ. The V end lost 5 bases, the J end lost 14 bases, and 16 bases lay between the germline ends. The CDR3 region has the DNA TGTGCCAGCAGCCCCGGGACAAGTCTCTCCCTCCACTTT. This codes for CASSPGTSLSLHF.

The chain recombines TRBV5-1 with TRBJ2-1, with TRBD2 identical over 11 bases. Trimming took 0 bases from V and 5 from J; bases not matched to a gene: 7. The CDR3 loop spans 17 amino acids. The V gene's germline CDR1 is SGHRS and CDR2 YFSETQ. CDR3 DNA sequence: TGCGCCAGCAGCTTGGTCGTAACTAGCGGGGGAGACAATGAGCAGTTCTTC. Protein: CASSLVVTSGGDNEQFF.

This chain links TRBV10-3 with TRBJ2-5, with TRBD1 matching over 12 bases. The CDR3 is 14 amino acids. With V trimmed by 8 bases and J by 5 bases, 6 bases remained unmatched. Germline V CDR1 and CDR2: ENHRY, SYGVKD. This CDR3 reads CAIGTGGAEETQYF. CDR3 DNA sequence: TGTGCCATCGGGACAGGGGGCGCGGAGGAGACCCAGTACTTC.

This clone was seen a single time. This chain connects TRBV9 to TRBJ2-1, with 10 bases fitting TRBD2. This CDR3 spans 17 amino acids. From germline, CDR1 is SGDLS and CDR2 YYNGEE. Germline trimming cut 0 bases from V and 4 bases from J; bases unmatched to any gene: 7. The CDR3 protein is CASSVAPVTSGYNEQFF. The CDR3 region has the DNA TGTGCCAGCAGCGTAGCTCCCGTGACTAGCGGGTACAATGAGCAGTTCTTC.

The CDR3 sequence is CASSFDRGDEAFF. The CDR3 coding sequence is TGTGCCAGCAGCTTCGACCGGGGGGATGAAGCTTTCTTT. The gene calls are TRBV7-8 and TRBJ1-1; tentatively, D is TRBD1 (5 bases). The germline CDR1 and CDR2 sequences are SGHVS and FQNEAQ. Trimming left V 3 bases short and J 7 bases short, with 12 bases between. The CDR3 totals 13 residues. The full variable domain, in which reference TRBV7-8 and TRBJ1-1 provide the parts outside the CDR3, is GAGVSQSPRYKVAKRGQDVALRCDPISGHVSLFWYQQALGQGPEFLTYFQNEAQLDKSGLPSDRFFAERPEGSVSTLKIQRTQQEDSAVYLCASSFDRGDEAFFGQGTRLTVV.

V gene TRBV7-2 combines with J gene TRBJ1-1, with 7 positions matching TRBD1. Per the germline V gene, CDR1 is SGHTA and CDR2 is FQGNSA. The CDR3 runs 15 residues. Trimming at V came to 5 bases and at J to 0 bases, leaving 6 bases not matched to a gene. The DNA of the CDR3 is TGTGCCAGCAGCCCCAACAGGGGAGTGAACACTGAAGCTTTCTTT. The encoded protein is CASSPNRGVNTEAFF.

The chain is built from TRBV7-8 and TRBJ1-4; D might be TRBD1 (5 bases). This CDR3 comprises 14 residues. Between the trimmed V and J ends, which lost 5 bases and 8 bases, there was a span of 15 bases. The germline V gene encodes CDR1 SGHVS and CDR2 FQNEAQ. In nucleotides, the CDR3 is TGTGCCAGCAGCCCCCAAATAAGGGGAGAAAAACTGTTTTTT. It codes for CASSPQIRGEKLFF.

The chain combines TRBV12-2 with TRBJ1-2. TRBV12-2 constitutes a pseudogene. The CDR3 runs to 11 residues. CDR3 sequence: CASRPRWGYTF. The CDR3 bases are TGTGCAAGTCGCCCCCGGTGGGGCTACACCTTC.

V gene TRBV10-3 combines with J gene TRBJ2-1; possible D gene TRBD2, 6 bases. There are 14 residues in the CDR3. Trimming pared 5 bases from V and 2 bases from J, leaving 10 bases between. The germline gives CDR1 ENHRY, CDR2 SYGVKD. The CDR3 spells CAISSGDPYNEQFF. In DNA form, the CDR3 reads TGTGCCATCAGTTCGGGGGACCCCTACAATGAGCAGTTCTTC.

The rearrangement links TRBV12-3 or TRBV12-4 to TRBJ1-2; TRBD1 matches at 7 bases. This CDR3 region has 13 residues. J gave up 7 bases and V 6 bases, and 8 bases lay outside the gene matches. The CDR3 DNA reads as TGTGCCAGCAGCCCCGGGACAGCGCTTGGCTACACCTTC. As protein: CASSPGTALGYTF.

This chain links TRBV6-5 with TRBJ1-1; D might be TRBD1 (5 bases). CDR3 length: 12 residues. V was trimmed by 5 bases and J by 5 bases, leaving 9 bases between them. Germline V lookup: CDR1 MNHEY, CDR2 SVGAGI. In DNA form, the CDR3 reads TGTGCCAGCAGTCAGGGAGGGACTGAAGCTTTCTTT. Its translation: CASSQGGTEAFF.

The chain links TRBV12-3 or TRBV12-4 to TRBJ1-1; the match to TRBD1 covers 7 bases. The CDR3 consists of 13 residues. Trimming cost V 5 bases and J 4 bases; bases outside gene matches: 4. The CDR3, as DNA: TGTGCCAGCAGTGTACCAGGGGGCACTGAAGCTTTCTTT. It is translated as CASSVPGGTEAFF.

This CDR3 reads CASSLLGTNSNEQFF. The CDR3 nucleotides read TGTGCCAGCAGCTTGTTGGGGACTAACTCCAATGAGCAGTTCTTC. This chain connects TRBV5-6 to TRBJ2-1, with TRBD2 matching 7 bases. J lost 6 bases, V lost 1 base, and 7 bases had no gene match. Per the germline V gene, CDR1 is SGHDT and CDR2 is YYEEEE. CDR3 length equals 15 residues.

This clone was seen only once. This chain uses TRBV3-1 (or the pseudogene TRBV3-2) with TRBJ2-2, with TRBD1 as a possible D gene (5 bases). V was clipped by 0 bases and J by 0 bases, with 8 bases between them. From germline, CDR1 is LGHDT and CDR2 YNNKEL (reference sequence). The CDR3 is 16 residues long. For the CDR3, the DNA is TGTGCCAGCAGCCAAGAGGGCAGGGCGAACACCGGGGAGCTGTTTTTT. It specifies CASSQEGRANTGELFF.

The J gene is TRBJ1-5, the V gene TRBV29-1; weak D call: TRBD1 (5 bases). The V end was cut by 4 bases, the J end by 0 bases, with 7 bases between. Germline assignment: CDR1 SQVTM and CDR2 ANQGSEA. The CDR3 consists of 13 residues. CDR3 DNA: TGCAGCGTTGGACAGAATAGCAATCAGCCCCAGCATTTT. Translating it yields CSVGQNSNQPQHF.

V and J are TRBV5-1 and TRBJ2-2; D call uncertain. With 0 bases removed from V and 2 bases from J, the gap between germline ends came to 5 bases. Germline V CDR1 and CDR2: SGHRS, YFSETQ. The length of the CDR3 is 14 residues. The CDR3 nucleotides read TGCGCCAGCAGCTTGGTCCTTAACACCGGGGAGCTGTTTTTT. This gives the protein CASSLVLNTGELFF.

The chain joins TRBV29-1 to TRBJ1-5; no clear D gene. The CDR3 has 13 amino acids. Deletions cut 6 bases from V and 5 bases from J, with 14 bases between. Per germline, CDR1 SQVTM and CDR2 ANQGSEA. CDR3 DNA: TGCAGCGTCGGGAAGGAAATCTATCAGCCCCAGCATTTT. Translating gives CSVGKEIYQPQHF.